The clone carrying this TCR beta chain came up many times. The antigen is undetermined. All unsorted peripheral T cells were captured because whole blood was used without fractionation. Looked up from germline, CDR1 is MNHEY and CDR2 is SVGAGI. This CDR3 comprises 15 residues. Between the trimmed V and J ends, which lost 4 bases and 5 bases, there was a span of 16 bases. Reverse transcription used around 540 ng RNA and constant-region primers for alpha and beta. Using multiplexing indices, alpha and beta chain libraries were generated apart by chain-specific third strand synthesis. One primer pair amplified all rearrangements per chain; each cDNA got molecular barcodes. Second strand DNA was synthesized using a primer at the SP2 site. MiXCR was run by TCRdb on the 5' RACE reads, yielding one entry per CDR3 protein. The profile covers about 18,000 distinct CDR3 sequences, with about 9% appearing a single time and 6% to 7% taken by the ten largest.

The data originate from a study of HIV-infected patients and healthy controls. The study, taken as a whole, reports: Compared with untreated HIV+ repertoires, healthy controls showed roughly threefold more distinct CDR3s and higher Shannon diversity.

The sequencing sample was made of blood. V usage is TRBV6-5 and J usage is TRBJ2-3; TRBD1 is a possible D gene (6 bases). This TCR derives from an adult in good health. CDR3 sequence (DNA): TGTGCCAGCAGTTTGGGGGCTTTCGGTCGAGATACGCAGTATTTT. Translating it yields CASSLGAFGRDTQYF.